The rows below give T cell receptor beta chains drawn from one sample of a study of low-dose radiotherapy and immunotherapy resistance in tumors. Each CDR3 protein gets one entry after TCRdb re-called the reads with MiXCR. In the table there are around 80,000 distinct CDR3 sequences, approximately 17% of which are singletons. The source material was PBMCs, sampled before treatment. These receptors were collected from a male donor with prostate cancer. Each CDR3 is given with its conserved first and last residue. The D gene is left open where the match is weak. Clone sizes are given selectively: once, few, many, or a class where the clone is expanded.

V	D	size	J	DNA	CDR3
TRBV30	TRBD1	many	TRBJ2-5	TGTGCCTGGAGCCCGGCCGGGACAGTGCAAGAGACCCAGTACTTC	CAWSPAGTVQETQYF
TRBV7-2	NA	NA	TRBJ2-2	TGTGCCAGCAGCTTAGCTAGCACTAACTCCGGGGAGCTGTTTTTT	CASSLASTNSGELFF
TRBV5-4	TRBD2	many	TRBJ2-5	TGTGCCAGCAGCTTGGCCAGCGGGGGGGCCCTGGAGACCCAGTACTTC	CASSLASGGALETQYF
TRBV12-3/TRBV12-4	NA	many	TRBJ2-3	TGTGCCAGCAGTTCGAACGTCCTGGGCGCCACAGATACGCAGTATTTT	CASSSNVLGATDTQYF
TRBV5-8	TRBD1	NA	TRBJ2-6	TGTGCCAGCAGCAACCCGACAGGGGGCCACTCTGGGGCCAACGTCCTGACTTTC	CASSNPTGGHSGANVLTF
TRBV7-7	NA	many	TRBJ2-2	TGTGCTAGCAGCTTAGCACCGGGACGTACGAACACCGGGGAGCTGTTTTTT	CASSLAPGRTNTGELFF
TRBV14	NA	many	TRBJ2-1	TGTGCCAGCAGCCCCCGCCTCGGCGAAAGCTCCTACAATGAGCAGTTCTTC	CASSPRLGESSYNEQFF
TRBV20-1	TRBD1	many	TRBJ2-3	TGCAGTGCTACCTCGACAGGGGACAGGTACACAGATACGCAGTATTTT	CSATSTGDRYTDTQYF
TRBV6-5	NA	many	TRBJ1-2	TGTGCCAGCAGTTACGGGGTCCTGACCTATGGCTACACCTTC	CASSYGVLTYGYTF
TRBV5-1	TRBD1	many	TRBJ1-1	TGCGCCAGCAGCTCCGGCGGGACAGTAACGTCTTACACTGAAGCTTTCTTT	CASSSGGTVTSYTEAFF
TRBV21-1	NA	few	TRBJ2-7	TGTGCCAGCAGCAAACCTTACCCCCAGGGCATTTACGAGCAGTACTTC	CASSKPYPQGIYEQYF
TRBV6-5	TRBD1	many	TRBJ1-5	TGTGCCAGCAGAAGTTTGACAGGGGGGGTTTCGGGTCAGCCCCAGCATTTT	CASRSLTGGVSGQPQHF
TRBV5-1	NA	many	TRBJ1-1	TGCGCCAGCAGCCAAGTTGGTGACACTGAAGCTTTCTTT	CASSQVGDTEAFF
TRBV28	TRBD1	many	TRBJ1-1	TGTGCCAGCAGCCCGACAGGGGGGTACACTGAAGCTTTCTTT	CASSPTGGYTEAFF
TRBV7-2	NA	many	TRBJ1-2	TGTGCCAGCAGCCTGGACCGGTATGGCTACACCTTC	CASSLDRYGYTF
TRBV20-1	TRBD1	many	TRBJ1-4	TGCAGTGCTAGAGATAGGACAGGGGGCGCGGGCAATGAAAAACTGTTTTTT	CSARDRTGGAGNEKLFF
TRBV2	NA	many	TRBJ1-5	TGTGCCAGCAGTGTACAGGGCATGGGCAATCAGCCCCAGCATTTT	CASSVQGMGNQPQHF
TRBV7-3	TRBD1	many	TRBJ1-1	TGTGCCAGCAGCTTAATTGTCGTGCCCGCGGGACAGGGGTTGACTGAAGCTTTCTTT	CASSLIVVPAGQGLTEAFF
TRBV3-1	NA	many	TRBJ2-2	TGTGCCAGCAGCCAAGATTCCACCGGGGAGCTGTTTTTT	CASSQDSTGELFF
TRBV28	TRBD1	many	TRBJ2-3	TGTGCCAGCAGTTTCGCAGGGGGAAACACAGATACGCAGTATTTT	CASSFAGGNTDTQYF
TRBV5-6	TRBD2	NA	TRBJ2-7	TGTGCCAGCAGCCAACGGACTAGCGGGGGGGCCTACGAGCAGTACTTC	CASSQRTSGGAYEQYF
TRBV7-2	TRBD1	many	TRBJ1-4	TGTGCCAGCAGCTTGAAAACAGGGGATCTTGAAAAACTGTTTTTT	CASSLKTGDLEKLFF
TRBV15	NA	many	TRBJ2-1	TGTGCCACCAGCTCCGCCAACGAGAATGAGCAGTTCTTC	CATSSANENEQFF
TRBV30	NA	many	TRBJ2-1	TGTGCCTGGAACCAAGTCAATGAGCAGTTCTTC	CAWNQVNEQFF
TRBV29-1	TRBD1	many	TRBJ2-1	TGCAGCGTTGGTACCCCGACAGGGGTGGGACTGTACAATGAGCAGTTCTTC	CSVGTPTGVGLYNEQFF
TRBV12-3/TRBV12-4	TRBD2	NA	TRBJ2-1	TGTGCCAGCAGTCCTGCCCTGGGACTAATGAGTGAGCAGTTCTTC	CASSPALGLMSEQFF
TRBV18	NA	many	TRBJ1-6	TGTGCCAGCTCACCCCAGAGGTCCTATAATTCACCCCTCCACTTT	CASSPQRSYNSPLHF
TRBV7-2	TRBD2	many	TRBJ2-3	TGTGCCAGCAGCAGCAGCGGGGGGGCTGTAGATACGCAGTATTTT	CASSSSGGAVDTQYF
TRBV6-6	NA	NA	TRBJ2-7	TGTGCCAGCAGTTACCGGGCTGGGGGGGCAGTGGGATACGAGCAGTACTTC	CASSYRAGGAVGYEQYF
TRBV7-9	NA	NA	TRBJ2-7	TGTGCCAGCAGCAACCGACTAGTCCCCTACGAGCAGTACTTC	CASSNRLVPYEQYF
TRBV29-1	TRBD2	many	TRBJ2-3	TGCGCCCTAGCGGGAGAGGGCACAGATACGCAGTATTTT	CALAGEGTDTQYF
TRBV30	NA	NA	TRBJ2-1	TGTGCCTGGACCCAGATATACAATGAGCAGTTCTTC	CAWTQIYNEQFF
TRBV6-1	NA	many	TRBJ2-2	TGTGCCAGCAGTGAACAGTTCGGGGAGCTGTTTTTT	CASSEQFGELFF
TRBV30	TRBD1	many	TRBJ1-2	TGTGCCTGGAGCGATGCCCCGGGACAGAGGCTCTATGGCTACACCTTC	CAWSDAPGQRLYGYTF
TRBV28	NA	NA	TRBJ2-7	TGTGCCAGCTCGCGAGGGCAGGGAACCTACGAGCAGTACTTC	CASSRGQGTYEQYF
TRBV24-1	TRBD1	NA	TRBJ2-7	TGTGCCACCAGTGGGCCCGGGACAGGGGGCCATGAGCAGTACTTC	CATSGPGTGGHEQYF
TRBV5-4	NA	NA	TRBJ1-2	TGTGCCAGCAGCTTGGACTCTAACTATGGCTACACCTTC	CASSLDSNYGYTF
TRBV9	NA	many	TRBJ2-3	TGTGCCAGCAGCGTAGAGGGGCGGGGTCCGCCAGATACGCAGTATTTT	CASSVEGRGPPDTQYF
TRBV15	NA	many	TRBJ2-1	TGTGCCACCAGCAGAGATCCGGTCCTGGGTGAGCAGTTCTTC	CATSRDPVLGEQFF
TRBV3-1	TRBD2	many	TRBJ2-7	TGTGCCAGCAGCCAAGAACTAGCGGGATTAGGCGAGCAGTACTTC	CASSQELAGLGEQYF
TRBV7-6	TRBD2	many	TRBJ2-1	TGTGCCAGCAGCTTAGCACAGAGCGGGGTGATCTACAATGAGCAGTTCTTC	CASSLAQSGVIYNEQFF
TRBV12-3/TRBV12-4	TRBD1	many	TRBJ2-2	TGTGCCAGCACGGTGGGGGACAGGGTCGTCACCGGGGAGCTGTTTTTT	CASTVGDRVVTGELFF
TRBV24-1	NA	many	TRBJ1-5	TGTGCCACCCGGGCCCAGCCCCAGCATTTT	CATRAQPQHF
TRBV7-9	TRBD1	many	TRBJ2-7	TGTGCCAGCAGTTTTGATCCGGGACAGGGCTCATCCGAGCAGTACTTC	CASSFDPGQGSSEQYF
TRBV20-1	TRBD1	NA	TRBJ1-2	TGCAGTGCTACGGACAGGGGAAACGCTAACTATGGCTACACCTTC	CSATDRGNANYGYTF
TRBV2	NA	many	TRBJ1-2	TGTGCCAGCAGACCCAGACAGCGTGGGGTCGATGGCTACACCTTC	CASRPRQRGVDGYTF
TRBV6-5	TRBD1	once	TRBJ2-1	TGTGCCAGCAGTGGACGGGACAGGGGAAAATTGAATGAGCAGTTCTTC	CASSGRDRGKLNEQFF
TRBV12-3/TRBV12-4	NA	many	TRBJ2-7	TGTGCCAGCAGTTTAATTCTCGGCGCCGAGCAGTACTTC	CASSLILGAEQYF
TRBV20-1	NA	NA	TRBJ2-5	TGCAGTGCCCCCGCCCCCCTAGCCGCAGAGACCCAGTACTTC	CSAPAPLAAETQYF
TRBV13	NA	NA	TRBJ1-6	TGTGCCAGCAGCTTAAGATCTGGGGGGGCGCGGAATTCACCCCTCCACTTT	CASSLRSGGARNSPLHF
TRBV20-1	TRBD2	few	TRBJ2-7	TGCAGTGCTAGGGTCCCTAGCGGGAACTACGAGCAGTACTTC	CSARVPSGNYEQYF
TRBV6-2/TRBV6-3	NA	NA	TRBJ2-2	TGTGCCAGCAGTTACGGGTTAGGGGTGAACACCGGGGAGCTGTTTTTT	CASSYGLGVNTGELFF
TRBV20-1	NA	many	TRBJ1-6	TGCAGTGCTAGTGATTCCGGTGGTAATTCACCCCTCCACTTT	CSASDSGGNSPLHF
TRBV20-1	TRBD1	many	TRBJ2-3	TGCAGTGCTCAACACAGGACAGGGAGGACAGATACGCAGTATTTT	CSAQHRTGRTDTQYF
TRBV13	NA	many	TRBJ2-5	TGTGCCAGCAGCTTAGGCCTAAGGAGGGCAGGTTCAAAAGAGACCCAGTACTTC	CASSLGLRRAGSKETQYF
TRBV4-1	NA	few	TRBJ1-6	TGCGCCAGCAGCCAGAAAGCGGGCGGTAATTCACCCCTCCACTTT	CASSQKAGGNSPLHF